The 17 T cell receptor beta chains below come from one sample, sequenced in a study of cytomegalovirus exposure and HLA in healthy donors. Use of 60 Vbeta and 13 Jbeta primers characterized the PCR. This table comes from immunoSEQ multiplex PCR, and its TCRdb copy is limited to in-frame clones, with some not included. The repertoire holds roughly 93,000 clones, with about 80% as singletons. Sequencing was done on a sample of PBMCs. Receptor source: a man aged 25 to 40 in good health and CMV-seronegative.

This clone was detected a few times. The CDR3 DNA sequence: TGTGCCAGCAGTGAAGCGTCAGGGCCAAGGGGCTACACCTTC. The encoded protein is CASSEASGPRGYTF. The genes are TRBV6-1 and TRBJ1-2, with TRBD1 as a possible D gene (5 bases). The CDR3 has 14 residues. Looked up from germline, CDR1 is MNHNS and CDR2 is SASEGT. V was trimmed by 0 bases and J by 8 bases, leaving 13 bases between them.

This chain joins TRBV7-2 and TRBJ1-3; D gene unclear. Germline CDR1 reads SGHTA; CDR2 reads FQGNSA. The CDR3 has 15 residues. The V and J ends lost 8 bases and 0 bases respectively, with 14 bases between them. The CDR3 loop is CASSLDFRSGNTIYF. CDR3 in DNA: TGTGCCAGCTCACTGGACTTTCGCTCTGGAAACACCATATATTTT.

This chain links TRBV5-1 with TRBJ2-7; 12 nucleotides align to TRBD1. From germline, CDR1 is SGHRS and CDR2 YFSETQ. V lost 4 bases and J lost 4; bases outside the gene matches: 9. The CDR3 runs to 16 residues. CDR3 bases: TGCGCCAGCAGCGACTATCCGGGACAGGGGGCGTACGAGCAGTACTTC. It is translated as CASSDYPGQGAYEQYF.

V and J are TRBV11-2 and TRBJ2-1; possible D gene TRBD2, 7 bases. Trimming pared 0 bases from V and 3 bases from J, leaving 15 bases between. The germline CDR1 and CDR2 sequences are SGHAT and FQNNGV. CDR3 length equals 17 residues. DNA of the CDR3: TGTGCCAGCAGCTTAGAAAAATGGGGGGGCCGCTACAATGAGCAGTTCTTC. The encoded protein is CASSLEKWGGRYNEQFF.

The rearrangement links TRBV10-3 to TRBJ2-7; 8 bases map to TRBD1. The CDR3 spans 12 residues. Trimming removed 6 bases from V and 9 bases from J; junction bases left unmatched: 7. CDR1 is ENHRY, CDR2 SYGVKD, per germline. The chain's CDR3 is CAIRGQGPGQYF. The CDR3 region has the DNA TGTGCCATCAGAGGACAGGGCCCGGGGCAGTACTTC.

This clone was seen a handful of times. This chain links TRBV28 with TRBJ2-1; unclear D gene. CDR1 is MDHEN, CDR2 SYDVKM, per germline. CDR3 length equals 14 residues. Trimming pared 6 bases from V and 9 bases from J, leaving 18 bases between. CDR3 sequence reads: CASRPPGSAREQFF. Here the CDR3 DNA reads TGTGCCAGCAGGCCCCCGGGTTCGGCGCGTGAGCAGTTCTTC. The whole variable domain, filled in from reference TRBV28 and TRBJ2-1, reads DVKVTQSSRYLVKRTGEKVFLECVQDMDHENMFWYRQDPGLGLRLIYFSYDVKMKEKGDIPEGYSVSREKKERFSLILESASTNQTSMYLCASRPPGSAREQFFGPGTRLTVL.

The rearrangement uses TRBV2 and TRBJ2-7, with 7 bases fitting TRBD2. V lost 6 bases, J lost 1 base, and 0 bases stayed unmatched. The length of the CDR3 is 12 residues. Looked up from germline, CDR1 is SNHLY and CDR2 is FYNNEI. Written as DNA, the CDR3 is TGTGCCAGCAGGGGGGGGTCCTACGAGCAGTACTTC. Translating gives CASRGGSYEQYF.

CDR3 in amino acids: CASSSSDEQYF. CDR3 nucleotide sequence: TGTGCCAGCAGCTCAAGCGACGAGCAGTACTTC. The chain combines TRBV7-8 with TRBJ2-7; D unresolved. Germline loops: CDR1 SGHVS, CDR2 FQNEAQ. CDR3 length: 11 amino acids. V was cut by 4 bases and J by 5 bases, with 6 bases left in between. Full variable domain (rest looked up from reference TRBV7-8 and TRBJ2-7): GAGVSQSPRYKVAKRGQDVALRCDPISGHVSLFWYQQALGQGPEFLTYFQNEAQLDKSGLPSDRFFAERPEGSVSTLKIQRTQQEDSAVYLCASSSSDEQYFGPGTRLTVT.

The CDR3 spells CSVERGWETQYF. The CDR3 coding sequence is TGCAGCGTTGAAAGGGGGTGGGAGACCCAGTACTTC. V gene TRBV29-1 combines with J gene TRBJ2-5; TRBD1 might be the D (6 bases). The CDR3 loop spans 12 amino acids. The V and J ends lost 2 bases and 5 bases respectively, with 9 bases between them. In germline, CDR1 is SQVTM, CDR2 ANQGSEA.

The V call is TRBV11-2, the J call TRBJ1-6, with unresolved D. Germline-derived CDR1 and CDR2 are SGHAT and FQNNGV. The CDR3 has 15 residues. V lost 1 base and J 2 bases, leaving 6 bases between the germline ends. The CDR3 here is CASSLGGAYNSPLHF. In DNA, the CDR3 is TGTGCCAGCAGCTTAGGCGGGGCCTATAATTCACCCCTCCACTTT.

The J gene is TRBJ2-1, the V gene TRBV5-1; no clear D. Germline V gene lookup returns CDR1 SGHRS and CDR2 YFSETQ. V was pared by 0 bases and J by 1 base, with 11 bases between. The CDR3 is 16 amino acids. The CDR3: CASSLAHALSYNEQFF. The DNA of the CDR3 is TGCGCCAGCAGCTTGGCGCATGCTCTATCCTACAATGAGCAGTTCTTC.

The chain recombines TRBV30 with TRBJ2-6; D possibly corresponds to TRBD2 (5 bases). The CDR3 is made up of 14 amino acids. Germline assignment: CDR1 GTSNPN and CDR2 SVGIG (reference sequence). Trimming left V 2 bases short and J 1 base short, with 6 bases between. In nucleotides, the CDR3 is TGTGCCTGGAGTACGGGGTCTGGGGCCAACGTCCTGACTTTC. Translating it yields CAWSTGSGANVLTF.

The chain carries TRBV25-1 and TRBJ2-7; 12 nucleotides agree with TRBD2. V was clipped by 6 bases and J by 2 bases; unmatched bases: 11. Germline CDR1 is MGHDK and CDR2 is SYGVNS. The CDR3 contains 17 residues. This CDR3 is CASSLPGLAGGPYEQYF. The CDR3 DNA follows: TGTGCCAGCAGCCTACCCGGGCTAGCGGGGGGGCCCTACGAGCAGTACTTC.

V usage is TRBV4-2 and J usage is TRBJ2-7; TRBD1 might be the D (6 bases). V was pared by 1 base and J by 1 base, with 14 bases between. Germline V gene sequence: CDR1 LGHNA, CDR2 YNFKEQ. The CDR3 spans 16 residues. CDR3 coding DNA: TGTGCCAGCAGCCAAGCCCCAGGGGTGGGGTCCTACGAGCAGTACTTC. Its protein product is CASSQAPGVGSYEQYF.

The chain recombines TRBV4-3 with TRBJ2-1, with TRBD2 identical over 12 bases. After removal of 4 bases from V and 10 bases from J, the junction contained 11 bases not matched to a gene. Germline V gene sequence: CDR1 LGHNA, CDR2 YSLEER. The CDR3 is made up of 16 amino acids. This CDR3 reads CASSLATSGGLGEQFF. DNA of the CDR3: TGCGCCAGCAGCCTGGCGACTAGCGGGGGCTTGGGAGAGCAGTTCTTC.

The chain uses TRBV10-3 and TRBJ1-5, with D perhaps TRBD1 (6 bases). This CDR3 comprises 15 residues. Germline CDR1 reads ENHRY; CDR2 reads SYGVKD. Trimming cost V 6 bases and J 1 base, with 13 bases left between them. The CDR3 sequence: CAISSTGMSNQPQHF. The CDR3 DNA is TGTGCCATCAGCTCCACAGGGATGAGCAATCAGCCCCAGCATTTT.

The CDR3 reads CASSLYRGGTDTQYF. CDR3 nucleotide sequence: TGTGCCAGCAGTTTATACCGCGGGGGCACAGATACGCAGTATTTT. V gene TRBV27 combines with J gene TRBJ2-3, with D perhaps matching TRBD2 (6 bases). CDR1 is MNHEY, CDR2 SMNVEV, per germline (reference sequence). This CDR3 has 15 amino acids. V lost 1 base and J lost 1, with 9 bases in between.